This T cell receptor (beta chain) came from a study of blood T cell repertoires in COVID-19 (dated by TCRdb to about 2020). Turning to the overall study: Collaborator samples came from the United States, Italy and Spain and covered acute and convalescent phases of COVID-19. The repertoires were made available in a free public database intended to serve as a resource for research on the immune response to SARS-CoV-2. Where available, HLA class I and class II types were taken from metadata supplied by the sample provider and were not determined by assay-based typing. Samples were obtained from the ongoing ImmuneRACE study (first 160 participants) and from 1,254 subjects provided by 6 global collaborators. The prospective study material was composed of cDNA or gDNA derived from T cells, B-cell-depleted T cells, or PBMCs. Deeply sampled blood TCRbeta repertoires from subjects exposed to, actively infected with, or recovered from COVID-19 were included in the dataset. Sample metadata almost always included a de-identified subject ID, COVID-19 status, age in years and sex. The investigation overall reported the following: The quantity of clinical and demographic metadata differed by source and by participant and was supplied without curation.

TCRbeta CDR3 regions were amplified from genomic DNA using the immunoSEQ Assay, a bias-controlled multiplex PCR. Per the authors' processing: Nucleated cell counts per sample were estimated from amplification of reference gene primers within the assay. To quantify the absolute abundance of each unique TCRbeta CDR3 rearrangement, sequence reads were collapsed and filtered. For each sample, productive Simpson clonality was calculated as the square root of Simpson's diversity index across productive rearrangements. The immuneACCESS repertoire file appears here via TCRdb, limited to in-frame rearrangements. These files lack a portion of the clones; in checked studies, under half of the deficit traces to unresolved V genes, and the cause of the others is not known. V and J calls and clone size are copied from that table; D and trimming were computed from the DNA. In this sample the table shows about 320,000 clones, about 85% of which occur a single time. 1.9% of the sample is held by the ten biggest clonotypes.

In the prospective study, participants were roughly 18 to 100 years old, resided in under 30 geographic areas of the United States, and were enrolled through a virtual design. To assign participants to cohorts, the prospective study relied on clinical history that participants themselves reported in a screening survey and a study questionnaire. A participant counted as exposed if, within 2 weeks of entering the study, that participant had been in contact with someone who had a PCR-confirmed or clinician-diagnosed COVID-19 case. In the prospective study, mobile phlebotomists collected whole blood, serum and a nasopharyngeal or oropharyngeal swab from each participant. Participants in the prospective study had the option to provide additional blood draws and questionnaires over an approximately 2-month period. Prospective study blood samples were shipped either frozen or at room temperature before DNA extraction.

V is pruned by 2 bases and J by 4 bases, leaving 3 bases of the junction without a gene match. The CDR3 sequence holds 14 residues, the cysteine and phenylalanine included. Solely the CDR3 DNA is kept, with 42 bases framed from the first base. CDR1 and CDR2 are read off the germline V gene (reference sequence) as MNHEY and SMNVEV. On this clone: Its antigen is not yet known. Within one base of it there is no much larger clone, and no base qualities were kept.

Sequencing input: PBMCs or T cells enriched from blood (not recorded which). Recombination connected TRBV27 to TRBJ2-5; TRBD1 matches 8 bases in the middle. The sequence came from a woman aged 25 to 39 who had been exposed to COVID-19. The bases read TGTGCCAGCAGTTTAGGACAGGGAGGAGAGACCCAGTACTTC. Translation gives CASSLGQGGETQYF.